A selection of T cell receptor beta chains follows, all from one sample in a study of T-cell reconstitution after alpha-beta-depleted transplantation in children. TCRdb used MiXCR to reprocess the PCR reads, holding one entry per CDR3 protein. The data hold roughly 670,000 distinct CDR3 sequences, with less than 15% observed a single time. The material was PBMCs, obtained before TCRalphabeta/CD19-depleted stem cell transplant. The source of these receptors is a girl aged 2-9 years with congenital amegakaryocytic thrombocytopenia, due to receive a stem cell transplant. CDR3s include the opening cysteine and the closing phenylalanine or tryptophan. A D gene is named only where the DNA matches it firmly. Clone size is not always given. Where it is, it says once, few, many or a class for expanded clones.

cdr3_nt: TGTGCCAGCAGTTTTGGTAACCCTTGGACAGGCGGGGATGAGCAGTTCTTC
cdr3_aa: CASSFGNPWTGGDEQFF
d_call: NA
j_call: TRBJ2-1
v_call: TRBV12-3/TRBV12-4
clone_size: few

cdr3_nt: TGCAGCGCAGACAGGGGAAAAACTGAAGCTTTCTTT
cdr3_aa: CSADRGKTEAFF
d_call: TRBD1
j_call: TRBJ1-1
v_call: TRBV29-1
clone_size: few

cdr3_nt: TGCGCCAGCAGCTTGCCTGGGAAAGGGCGATACGAGCAGTACTTC
cdr3_aa: CASSLPGKGRYEQYF
d_call: NA
j_call: TRBJ2-7
v_call: TRBV5-1
clone_size: few

cdr3_nt: TGCGCCAGCAGCCCCAAAATACGGGAAGATACGCAGTATTTT
cdr3_aa: CASSPKIREDTQYF
d_call: NA
j_call: TRBJ2-3
v_call: TRBV5-1
clone_size: many

cdr3_nt: TGTGCCAGCAGCTTGTCACTACGGACAGTGAACACCGGGGAGCTGTTTTTT
cdr3_aa: CASSLSLRTVNTGELFF
d_call: NA
j_call: TRBJ2-2
v_call: TRBV5-4
clone_size: NA

cdr3_nt: TGCAGTGCCGCTGTGGAGGTTACCGGGGAGCTGTTTTTT
cdr3_aa: CSAAVEVTGELFF
d_call: NA
j_call: TRBJ2-2
v_call: TRBV20-1
clone_size: many

cdr3_nt: TGTGCCAGCAGCTTAGTTGGAAGTGCTTATGATACGCAGTATTTT
cdr3_aa: CASSLVGSAYDTQYF
d_call: NA
j_call: TRBJ2-3
v_call: TRBV7-2
clone_size: many

cdr3_nt: TGTGCCAGCAGCTCCGGCGGGGGTTGGAATAACACTGAAGCTTTCTTT
cdr3_aa: CASSSGGGWNNTEAFF
d_call: NA
j_call: TRBJ1-1
v_call: TRBV7-9
clone_size: NA

cdr3_nt: TGTGCCAGCAGCTTGCCCCTAGCGACCGATACGCAGTATTTT
cdr3_aa: CASSLPLATDTQYF
d_call: NA
j_call: TRBJ2-3
v_call: TRBV12-3/TRBV12-4
clone_size: NA

cdr3_nt: TGCAGCGTTCTAACCGCGGGAGCCTACGAGCAGTACTTC
cdr3_aa: CSVLTAGAYEQYF
d_call: TRBD2
j_call: TRBJ2-7
v_call: TRBV29-1
clone_size: NA

cdr3_nt: TGTGCCAGCACCACCATGGTGGCGGGAGTGATCTACAATGAGCAGTTCTTC
cdr3_aa: CASTTMVAGVIYNEQFF
d_call: TRBD2
j_call: TRBJ2-1
v_call: TRBV5-5
clone_size: NA

cdr3_nt: TGTGCCAGCCGGAAACCCACAGGGGGTGATACTGAAGCTTTCTTT
cdr3_aa: CASRKPTGGDTEAFF
d_call: TRBD1
j_call: TRBJ1-1
v_call: TRBV6-1
clone_size: NA

cdr3_nt: TGTGCCAGCTGGGCTAGCGGGAGCCGAAATGAGCAGTTCTTC
cdr3_aa: CASWASGSRNEQFF
d_call: TRBD2
j_call: TRBJ2-1
v_call: TRBV2
clone_size: NA

cdr3_nt: TGTGCCAGCGGAAAAGCGGGACTAGCAAACATTCAGTACTTC
cdr3_aa: CASGKAGLANIQYF
d_call: TRBD2
j_call: TRBJ2-4
v_call: TRBV12-3/TRBV12-4
clone_size: many

cdr3_nt: TGTGCCAGCAGAAAACAGGGGAGCCCCTATAATTCACCCCTCCACTTT
cdr3_aa: CASRKQGSPYNSPLHF
d_call: TRBD1
j_call: TRBJ1-6
v_call: TRBV28
clone_size: NA

cdr3_nt: TGTGCCAGCAGCTTAGAAGTCGGGGCAGGAGAAGTTGGTGGCTACACCTTC
cdr3_aa: CASSLEVGAGEVGGYTF
d_call: NA
j_call: TRBJ1-2
v_call: TRBV7-8
clone_size: NA

cdr3_nt: TGTGCCAGCAGTCCGCAAATTAACGATGAGCAGTTCTTC
cdr3_aa: CASSPQINDEQFF
d_call: NA
j_call: TRBJ2-1
v_call: TRBV6-2/TRBV6-3
clone_size: NA

cdr3_nt: TGTGCCAGCAGTTTACCCGTAACCCCAACGAGAAACAGTCTTCACCAAGAGACCCAGTACTTC
cdr3_aa: CASSLPVTPTRNSLHQETQYF
d_call: NA
j_call: TRBJ2-5
v_call: TRBV27
clone_size: many

cdr3_nt: TGCGCCAGCAGCTCGCCTCGGGGGGCGAGGGGCTACACCTTC
cdr3_aa: CASSSPRGARGYTF
d_call: NA
j_call: TRBJ1-2
v_call: TRBV5-1
clone_size: NA

cdr3_nt: TGCAGTGCCAAGCCCCTCCAGGGGGACAGCACAGATACGCAGTATTTT
cdr3_aa: CSAKPLQGDSTDTQYF
d_call: TRBD1
j_call: TRBJ2-3
v_call: TRBV20-1
clone_size: few

cdr3_nt: TGTGCCAGCAGCCAAATTAGCGGCTTCTACAATGAGCAGTTCTTC
cdr3_aa: CASSQISGFYNEQFF
d_call: NA
j_call: TRBJ2-1
v_call: TRBV3-1
clone_size: NA

cdr3_nt: TGCGCCAGCAGCTTCCAACTGGGGAAAGATACGCAGTATTTT
cdr3_aa: CASSFQLGKDTQYF
d_call: NA
j_call: TRBJ2-3
v_call: TRBV5-1
clone_size: few

cdr3_nt: TGTGCCAGCGCCCAGGGACAGGGGGACGATGAGCAGTTCTTC
cdr3_aa: CASAQGQGDDEQFF
d_call: TRBD1
j_call: TRBJ2-1
v_call: TRBV5-5
clone_size: NA

cdr3_nt: TGCAGCGTTGAAGAGTCAGGACTAGCGAACACCGGGGAGCTGTTTTTT
cdr3_aa: CSVEESGLANTGELFF
d_call: TRBD2
j_call: TRBJ2-2
v_call: TRBV29-1
clone_size: many

cdr3_nt: TGTGCCAGCAGTGAATATTCCCAAGGGCAGTTCTTC
cdr3_aa: CASSEYSQGQFF
d_call: NA
j_call: TRBJ2-1
v_call: TRBV25-1
clone_size: many

cdr3_nt: TGTGCCACCAGCAGAGAGGGCAGCACCTATGGCTACACCTTC
cdr3_aa: CATSREGSTYGYTF
d_call: NA
j_call: TRBJ1-2
v_call: TRBV15
clone_size: few

cdr3_nt: TGCGCCAGCAGCCTGCCAGCTGAAAAACTGTTTTTT
cdr3_aa: CASSLPAEKLFF
d_call: NA
j_call: TRBJ1-4
v_call: TRBV4-1
clone_size: many

cdr3_nt: TGCGCCAGCAGCCATGGGACCCGGGCCGGGGAGCTGTTTTTT
cdr3_aa: CASSHGTRAGELFF
d_call: NA
j_call: TRBJ2-2
v_call: TRBV4-1
clone_size: few

cdr3_nt: TGTGCCAGCAGCTTAATAGGTGGCAAATCCGGGGAGCTGTTTTTT
cdr3_aa: CASSLIGGKSGELFF
d_call: NA
j_call: TRBJ2-2
v_call: TRBV7-3
clone_size: many